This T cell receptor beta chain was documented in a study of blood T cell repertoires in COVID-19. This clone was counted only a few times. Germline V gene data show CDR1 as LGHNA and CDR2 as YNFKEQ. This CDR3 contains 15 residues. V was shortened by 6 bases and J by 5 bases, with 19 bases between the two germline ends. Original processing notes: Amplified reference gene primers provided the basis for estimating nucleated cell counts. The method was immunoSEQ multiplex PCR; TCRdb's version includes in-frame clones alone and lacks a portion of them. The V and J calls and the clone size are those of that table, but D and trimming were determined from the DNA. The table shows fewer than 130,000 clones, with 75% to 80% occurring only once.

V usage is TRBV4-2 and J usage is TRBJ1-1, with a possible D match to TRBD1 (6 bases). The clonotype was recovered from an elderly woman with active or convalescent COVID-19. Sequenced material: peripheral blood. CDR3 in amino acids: CASRGVWGRRTEAFF. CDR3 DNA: TGTGCCAGCAGGGGGGTCTGGGGGCGCAGGACTGAAGCTTTCTTT.